The TCR beta chain under discussion was sequenced for a study of blood T cells in healthy people across ages. The CDR3 has 16 amino acids. V lost 5 bases and J 4 bases, leaving 20 bases between the germline ends. The second PCR ran roughly 6 to 12 cycles with a sample-barcoded 5' primer and J-beta primers. TCRdb redid the calling of the 5' RACE reads with MiXCR, one entry per CDR3 protein. The sample includes more than 650,000 distinct CDR3 sequences, roughly 26% of them seen just once. The sample was also reused in another study, on T cells of mothers and their children. In that study: Nine systemically healthy Caucasian donors: three mothers, six children. All extracted RNA went into cDNA synthesis, roughly 1.5 ug per 15 ul. Related pairs of mothers and children showed slightly higher, non-significant overlap versus unrelated pairs.

The sequencing input was blood. This TCR was recovered from a boy aged 5-17 years in good health. The gene calls are TRBV12-3 or TRBV12-4 and TRBJ1-2, with no clear D. The CDR3 region is CASSGEGSHAPYGYTF. DNA for the CDR3: TGTGCCAGCAGTGGGGAGGGCTCCCACGCTCCCTATGGCTACACCTTC.